This TCR beta chain was captured in a study of cytotoxic CD8 clonotypes in ibrutinib-treated CLL. Whole-study findings and limits: Increased clonality at ibrutinib response gave way to a return toward baseline at progression. Clonality was higher at baseline than in age-matched healthy donors and tracked circulating CD8+ T-cell counts.

Between the trimmed V and J ends, which lost 7 bases and 4 bases, there was a span of 14 bases. The CDR3 has 14 residues. Germline CDR1 reads SGHTS; CDR2 reads YDEGEE. TCR beta libraries used approximately 1.8 micrograms of genomic DNA from cryopreserved PBMCs. This clone appeared a single time. Its antigen remains unidentified. The intended depth for sequencing was 1 in 200,000 to 1 in 1 million T cells. Clones were sequenced by immunoSEQ multiplex PCR, and TCRdb holds only the in-frame ones, with some missing. The table has 29,000 or so clones, roughly 69% seen once. The clonotype was recovered from a human donor with chronic lymphocytic leukemia. The chain recombines TRBV5-8 with TRBJ2-2; D is ambiguous. This specimen consisted of PBMCs, obtained after 24 months of ibrutinib treatment. DNA of the CDR3: TGTGCCAGCGGATCATGGACGGGCACCGGGGAGCTGTTTTTT. Its protein product is CASGSWTGTGELFF.